The 29 T cell receptor beta chains reported below all come from one sample, sequenced in a study of neurological immune-mediated disorders. One entry per CDR3 protein results from TCRdb running MiXCR on the 5' RACE reads. This table holds around 40,000 distinct CDR3 sequences, 6% to 7.5% found once. Sequencing used CD4+ T cells from blood. The receptors were sampled from a man over 45 in good health.

This clonotype was observed many times. This chain joins TRBV7-2 and TRBJ1-1; the D gene is possibly TRBD1 (5 bases). CDR3 length: 14 amino acids. V shed 7 bases and J shed 1 base, with 13 bases lying between them. From germline, CDR1 is SGHTA and CDR2 FQGNSA. The CDR3 DNA sequence: TGTGCCAGCATCGTTTGGGGGGGGAACACTGAAGCTTTCTTT. Its translation: CASIVWGGNTEAFF.

The sample holds many counts of this clonotype. J is TRBJ2-2 and V is TRBV20-1; TRBD2 matches at 10 bases. The junction had 4 bases not matched to a gene; V was cut back by 4 bases and J by 5 bases. Germline V CDR1 and CDR2: DFQATT, SNEGSKA (reference sequence). The length of the CDR3 is 14 residues. The CDR3 nucleotides are TGCAGTGCTACTAGCGGGAGAAGGACCGGGGAGCTGTTTTTT. It is translated as CSATSGRRTGELFF.

This clonotype was recorded many times. The chain employs TRBV7-2 and TRBJ2-5; 7 positions agree with TRBD2. The V and J ends lost 4 bases and 5 bases, in that order; junction bases with no gene match: 4. Germline assignment: CDR1 SGHTA and CDR2 FQGNSA. The CDR3 runs to 13 residues. The CDR3 reads CASSWDGGETQYF. The CDR3 nucleotides read TGTGCCAGCAGCTGGGACGGGGGGGAGACCCAGTACTTC.

This clonotype was picked up many times. This sequence joins TRBV12-3 or TRBV12-4 and TRBJ2-7, with TRBD1 identical over 8 bases. This CDR3 spans 14 amino acids. V was clipped by 7 bases and J by 6 bases; unmatched bases: 11. For the CDR3, the DNA is TGTGCCAGCACCCAGGACAGGGCATTCGGCGAGCAGTACTTC. Protein product: CASTQDRAFGEQYF.

This clonotype was counted many times. The V gene is TRBV7-2, the J gene TRBJ2-7; TRBD2 aligns across 8 bases. V shed 5 bases and J 5 bases; nucleotides not matched to a gene: 11. CDR1 SGHTA and CDR2 FQGNSA come from the germline V gene. This CDR3 spans 15 amino acids. The CDR3 loop reads CASSRRAGAINEQYF. The CDR3 bases are TGTGCCAGCAGCCGCCGAGCGGGAGCGATCAACGAGCAGTACTTC.

This clonotype was counted ten times or more. The chain has TRBV5-6 and TRBJ2-1; 7 bases are a match to TRBD2. V trimming: 4 bases; J trimming: 10 bases; junction bases outside the gene matches: 11. Germline V gene sequence: CDR1 SGHDT, CDR2 YYEEEE. The CDR3 consists of 14 residues. CDR3 sequence: CASSLPDLSGEQFF. CDR3 bases: TGTGCCAGCAGCCTACCGGACCTTAGCGGGGAGCAGTTCTTC.

In its sample, this clonotype was seen many times. The rearrangement uses TRBV6-5 and TRBJ2-1, with 8 bases fitting TRBD1. V was pared by 4 bases and J by 7 bases, with 9 bases of the junction left unmatched. The CDR3 contains 15 residues. CDR1 and CDR2 (germline): MNHEY, SVGAGI. The CDR3, as DNA: TGTGCCAGCAGTTTAGACAGGGGTGGTAGGAATGAGCAGTTCTTC. This encodes CASSLDRGGRNEQFF.

This clonotype was counted at least ten times. The chain combines TRBV11-2 with TRBJ2-2, with 8 bases fitting TRBD2. With V trimmed by 3 bases and J by 8 bases, 11 bases remained unmatched. The CDR3 loop spans 16 amino acids. Germline lookup yields CDR1 SGHAT and CDR2 FQNNGV. The CDR3 DNA follows: TGTGCCAGCAGCTTTTCTTCGGCGGGAGGAGCTGGGGAGCTGTTTTTT. Translating it yields CASSFSSAGGAGELFF.

This clonotype was recorded many times. The chain is built from TRBV20-1 and TRBJ2-3; TRBD2 might be the D (6 bases). Germline CDR1 reads DFQATT; CDR2 reads SNEGSKA (reference sequence). Trimming removed 3 bases from V and 0 bases from J, with 13 bases in between. The CDR3 loop spans 15 amino acids. CDR3 sequence: CSARETGTSTDTQYF. CDR3 DNA sequence: TGCAGTGCTAGGGAGACTGGGACTAGCACAGATACGCAGTATTTT.

At least ten counts were recorded for this clonotype. The rearrangement links TRBV7-3 to TRBJ2-2; 7 nucleotides align to TRBD1. With V trimmed by 2 bases and J by 3 bases, 3 bases remained unmatched. The CDR3 is made up of 15 amino acids. Germline V lookup: CDR1 SGHTA, CDR2 FQGTGA. The CDR3 DNA sequence: TGTGCCAGCAGCTTAGGGACAGTACACACCGGGGAGCTGTTTTTT. Encoded protein: CASSLGTVHTGELFF.

There are many counts of this clonotype. V is TRBV7-2 and J is TRBJ2-5; 7 bases align to TRBD2. Germline CDR1 reads SGHTA; CDR2 reads FQGNSA. V was pared by 5 bases and J by 0 bases, with 9 bases of the junction left unmatched. The CDR3 has 16 amino acids. CDR3 coding DNA: TGTGCCAGCAGCCACCGGGCTAGCGGAGACCAAGAGACCCAGTACTTC. Amino acids: CASSHRASGDQETQYF.

This clonotype showed up many times. The V call is TRBV5-1, the J call TRBJ1-1, with TRBD1 matching over 7 bases. Germline V lookup: CDR1 SGHRS, CDR2 YFSETQ. This CDR3 is 13 amino acids long. V trimming: 8 bases; J trimming: 1 base; junction bases outside the gene matches: 5. In DNA form, the CDR3 reads TGCGCCAGTAAACAGGGGCCGAACACTGAAGCTTTCTTT. It translates to CASKQGPNTEAFF.

This clonotype came up many times. The chain couples TRBV7-6 to TRBJ2-5; TRBD2 agrees at 8 bases. Losses at the gene ends were 5 bases for V and 4 bases for J; bases not matched to a gene: 6. This CDR3 has 14 residues. Germline loops: CDR1 SGHVS, CDR2 FNYEAQ. Written as DNA, the CDR3 is TGTGCCAGCAGCCGTAGCGGGAATGGAGAGACCCAGTACTTC. This gives the protein CASSRSGNGETQYF.

There are many counts of this clonotype. The rearrangement uses TRBV2 and TRBJ1-5, with D unclear. The V end lost 0 bases, the J end lost 6 bases, and 6 bases lay between the germline ends. Germline values: CDR1 SNHLY, CDR2 FYNNEI. This CDR3 is built from 13 residues. The chain's CDR3 is CASSEARGQPQHF. CDR3 sequence (DNA): TGTGCCAGCAGTGAAGCTAGAGGTCAGCCCCAGCATTTT.

Many counts were recorded for this clonotype. CDR3 amino acids: CASSLAPGSSGNTIYF. DNA of the CDR3: TGTGCCAGCAGCTTAGCCCCGGGAAGCTCTGGAAACACCATATATTTT. The V and J genes are TRBV7-2 and TRBJ1-3; D gene ambiguous. The V gene's germline CDR1 is SGHTA and CDR2 FQGNSA. The CDR3 has 16 amino acids. The V and J ends lost 0 bases and 0 bases respectively, with 9 bases between them. Complete variable domain (other parts from reference TRBV7-2 and TRBJ1-3): GAGVSQSPSNKVTEKGKDVELRCDPISGHTALYWYRQSLGQGLEFLIYFQGNSAPDKSGLPSDRFSAERTGGSVSTLTIQRTQQEDSAVYLCASSLAPGSSGNTIYFGEGSWLTVV.

This clonotype has at least ten counts. In nucleotides, the CDR3 is TGCGCCAGCAGCTTGGGGACTAGCGCTCGATACATCCAAGAGACCCAGTACTTC. Residues: CASSLGTSARYIQETQYF. The chain uses TRBV5-1 and TRBJ2-5; TRBD2 agrees at 9 bases. The germline V gene encodes CDR1 SGHRS and CDR2 YFSETQ. Trimming cost V 0 bases and J 1 base; bases outside gene matches: 10. CDR3 length: 18 amino acids.

In its sample, this clonotype was seen many times. This chain uses TRBV20-1 with TRBJ1-1; D is unclear. In germline, CDR1 is DFQATT, CDR2 SNEGSKA (reference sequence). This CDR3 is built from 11 residues. Trimming shortened V by 3 bases and J by 4 bases, and 6 bases separated the two germline ends. The CDR3 DNA sequence: TGCAGTGCTAGGGGCCCCACTGAAGCTTTCTTT. Protein: CSARGPTEAFF.

In this sample, this clonotype turned up many times. The gene calls are TRBV14 and TRBJ2-7; D is unresolved. Trimming took 2 bases from V and 5 from J, leaving 4 bases between them. This CDR3 is 11 amino acids long. CDR1 and CDR2 from the germline V gene are SGHDN and FVKESK. The CDR3 is CASSQYHEQYF. The CDR3 DNA follows: TGTGCCAGCAGCCAATACCACGAGCAGTACTTC.

This clonotype was found many times. V is TRBV20-1 and J is TRBJ1-6; 8 bases line up with TRBD1. CDR1 and CDR2 (germline): DFQATT, SNEGSKA (reference sequence). The J segment lost 9 bases and the V segment lost 2 bases, leaving 9 bases of the junction unmatched. The CDR3 has 15 residues. This chain's CDR3 is CSARQGQGFGSPLHF. The CDR3 DNA reads as TGCAGTGCTAGACAAGGACAGGGATTCGGTTCACCCCTCCACTTT.

This clonotype was counted at least ten times. The rearrangement links TRBV6-2 or TRBV6-3 to TRBJ2-1, with D tentatively TRBD2 (6 bases). Germline loops: CDR1 MNHEY, CDR2 SVGEGT. The CDR3 runs to 15 residues. The ends were cut back, 5 bases at V and 0 bases at J, with 11 bases in the middle. CDR3 nucleotides: TGTGCCAGCAGTCCCCTAGCGAGCTCCTACAATGAGCAGTTCTTC. This encodes CASSPLASSYNEQFF.

This clonotype was observed at least ten times. The rearrangement uses TRBV12-5 and TRBJ2-1; D is possibly TRBD1 (7 bases). The length of the CDR3 is 16 residues. The V end was cut by 0 bases, the J end by 5 bases, with 14 bases between. Germline V CDR1 and CDR2: LGHNT, FRNRAP. The CDR3 DNA reads TGTGCTAGTGGTTTGGTCATCAGGGGGGTCAACAATGAGCAGTTCTTC. It yields the protein CASGLVIRGVNNEQFF.

At least ten counts were recorded for this clonotype. The chain combines TRBV20-1 with TRBJ1-1, with D perhaps matching TRBD1 (5 bases). There are 12 residues in the CDR3. Trimming stripped 7 bases from V and 4 bases from J, with 13 bases between. The germline CDR1 and CDR2 sequences are DFQATT and SNEGSKA (reference sequence). The chain's CDR3 is CSGSGLGTEAFF. The CDR3 bases are TGCAGTGGGTCGGGGCTAGGCACTGAAGCTTTCTTT.

This clonotype came up many times. The CDR3 coding sequence is TGTGCCAGCAGTTCGGCCGTATCTAGCAATCAGCCCCAGCATTTT. Its translation is CASSSAVSSNQPQHF. This chain uses TRBV28 with TRBJ1-5; D is unclear. Germline V gene data show CDR1 as MDHEN and CDR2 as SYDVKM. V was shortened by 4 bases and J by 0 bases, with 10 bases between the two germline ends. The CDR3 is made up of 15 amino acids.

This clonotype has at least ten counts. This chain links TRBV10-3 with TRBJ2-5; 7 bases map to TRBD2. With 6 bases clipped from V and 3 bases from J, the junction kept 4 bases outside the gene matches. The CDR3 consists of 13 residues. Germline V CDR1 and CDR2: ENHRY, SYGVKD. The CDR3 DNA reads as TGTGCCATCAGGATGACTAGCAAAGAGACCCAGTACTTC. Encoded protein: CAIRMTSKETQYF.

This clonotype was picked up many times. The rearrangement links TRBV11-2 to TRBJ1-4; TRBD1 agrees at 8 bases. Germline V gene data show CDR1 as SGHAT and CDR2 as FQNNGV. V gave up 1 base and J gave up 7 bases; unmatched junction bases: 2. The CDR3 is made up of 14 amino acids. The CDR3 loop is CASSLGQGFEKLFF. The CDR3 DNA follows: TGTGCCAGCAGCTTAGGACAGGGGTTTGAAAAACTGTTTTTT.

This clonotype was counted ten times or more. The chain is built from TRBV7-8 and TRBJ2-7; TRBD2 agrees at 9 bases. The CDR3 has 17 amino acids. Germline loops: CDR1 SGHVS, CDR2 FQNEAQ. Trimming cost V 5 bases and J 2 bases; bases outside gene matches: 13. This CDR3 is CASSRPVAASGTYEQYF. CDR3 bases: TGTGCCAGCAGCCGCCCCGTCGCGGCTAGCGGGACCTACGAGCAGTACTTC.

This clonotype was seen many times. V is TRBV5-1 and J is TRBJ2-1; 12 nucleotides match TRBD2. The CDR3 runs to 15 residues. The V segment lost 0 bases and the J segment 9 bases; nucleotides outside the gene matches: 4. Germline-derived CDR1 and CDR2 are SGHRS and YFSETQ. CDR3 sequence (DNA): TGCGCCAGCAGCTTGGTCCTAGCGGGAGGGGGTGAGCAGTTCTTC. Its protein is CASSLVLAGGGEQFF.

In its sample, this clonotype was seen many times. This chain joins TRBV19 and TRBJ1-2; 9 nucleotides line up with TRBD1. The CDR3 consists of 15 residues. Germline loops: CDR1 LNHDA, CDR2 SQIVND (reference sequence). Germline trimming cut 5 bases from V and 6 bases from J; bases unmatched to any gene: 10. The chain's CDR3 is CASSPRDREVHGYTF. Written as DNA, the CDR3 is TGTGCCAGTAGTCCCCGGGACAGGGAGGTGCATGGCTACACCTTC.

Many counts were recorded for this clonotype. The chain is built from TRBV4-3 and TRBJ2-3; 11 bases agree with TRBD2. J lost 0 bases, V lost 1 base, and 3 bases had no gene match. The CDR3 is 17 residues long. Germline V gene lookup returns CDR1 LGHNA and CDR2 YSLEER. The CDR3 DNA reads TGCGCCAGCAGCCAAGTAAGGACTAGCGGGAGCACAGATACGCAGTATTTT. Protein product: CASSQVRTSGSTDTQYF.